Listed below are T cell receptor beta chains from one sample, sequenced in a study of post-analysis software for immune sequencing data. TCRdb re-called the PCR reads through MiXCR, storing one row per CDR3 protein. The sample yields 750,000 to 900,000 distinct CDR3 sequences, under 60% seen once. Sequencing input: blood. Receptor source: a girl aged 5-17 years with multiple sclerosis. CDR3s include the opening cysteine and the closing phenylalanine or tryptophan. A clone size is listed for some rows: how often the clone was seen (once, few, many), or a class if it is expanded.

clone_size	v_call	j_call	cdr3_aa
-	TRBV3-1	TRBJ2-7	CASSQDLRGYYEQYF
once	TRBV4-1	TRBJ1-1	CASSQDPDRDTEAFF
few	TRBV15	TRBJ2-3	CATSRDLGLAGVDTQYF
once	TRBV20-1	TRBJ2-1	CSAERVVPRNEQFF
few	TRBV3-1	TRBJ2-1	CASSQDRLADEQFF
-	TRBV4-3	TRBJ2-5	CASSQELSRRETQYF
-	TRBV10-3	TRBJ2-1	CAISRAAREGDNEQFF
few	TRBV7-2	TRBJ2-7	CASSHDRGSEQYF
-	TRBV18	TRBJ2-5	CASSPWGQREAQYF
-	TRBV7-2	TRBJ2-5	CASSFIAKSSTTQYF
-	TRBV6-5	TRBJ1-2	CAGSRQGGYGYTF